This passage covers 3 T cell receptor beta chains from one sample sequenced in a study of T-cell reconstitution after alpha-beta-depleted transplantation in children. TCRbeta library preparation incorporated unique molecular identifiers. From the PCR reads, TCRdb called clonotypes with MiXCR, one entry per CDR3 protein. Found here are about 580,000 distinct CDR3 sequences, 23% of them singletons; the top ten hold about 14%. Material: PBMCs, mostly from graft donor cells, obtained 360 days after TCRalphabeta/CD19-depleted stem cell transplant. The receptors were sampled from a boy younger than two who had a stem cell transplant for acute myeloid leukemia, so the T cells may come from the graft donor.

In its sample, this clonotype was seen many times. This chain connects TRBV20-1 to TRBJ2-7; D possibly uses TRBD1 or TRBD2 (6 bases each). V lost 5 bases, J lost 4 bases, and 18 bases lay in between. CDR1 and CDR2 (germline): DFQATT, SNEGSKA (reference sequence). CDR3 length equals 14 residues. CDR3 nucleotides: TGCAGTGCTGCTGAGGGGGGTTCCATATACGAGCAGTACTTC. Translating it yields CSAAEGGSIYEQYF.

In its sample, this clonotype was seen a few times. The chain recombines TRBV6-5 with TRBJ1-5, with D unclear. The CDR3 sequence is 14 residues long. Deletions cut 0 bases from V and 10 bases from J, with 13 bases between. Germline V gives CDR1 MNHEY, CDR2 SVGAGI. The CDR3 reads CASSYSPRTRPQHF. The CDR3 DNA reads TGTGCCAGCAGTTACTCCCCACGGACCCGACCCCAGCATTTT.

The chain employs TRBV10-3 and TRBJ1-5, with TRBD1 identical over 7 bases. V lost 2 bases, J lost 5 bases, and 6 bases stayed unmatched. Germline CDR1 and CDR2: ENHRY and SYGVKD. There are 15 residues in the CDR3. DNA of the CDR3: TGTGCCATCAGTGAGGGGGGACAGCTTGATCAGCCCCAGCATTTT. This encodes CAISEGGQLDQPQHF.